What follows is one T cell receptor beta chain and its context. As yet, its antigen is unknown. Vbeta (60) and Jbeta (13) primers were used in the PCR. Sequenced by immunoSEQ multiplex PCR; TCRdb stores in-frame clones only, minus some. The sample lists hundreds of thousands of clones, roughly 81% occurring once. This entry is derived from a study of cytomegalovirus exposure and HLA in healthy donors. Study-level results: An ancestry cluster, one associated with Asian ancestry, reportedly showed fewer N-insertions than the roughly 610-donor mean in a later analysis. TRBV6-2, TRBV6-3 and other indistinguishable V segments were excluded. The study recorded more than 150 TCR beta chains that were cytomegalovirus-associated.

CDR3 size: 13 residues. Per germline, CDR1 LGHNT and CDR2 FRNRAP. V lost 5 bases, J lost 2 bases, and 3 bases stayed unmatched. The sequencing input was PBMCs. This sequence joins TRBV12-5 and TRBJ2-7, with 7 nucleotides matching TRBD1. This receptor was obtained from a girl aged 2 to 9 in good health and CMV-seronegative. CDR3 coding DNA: TGTGCTAGTGGTCACGGGACAGCCTACGAGCAGTACTTC. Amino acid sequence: CASGHGTAYEQYF.